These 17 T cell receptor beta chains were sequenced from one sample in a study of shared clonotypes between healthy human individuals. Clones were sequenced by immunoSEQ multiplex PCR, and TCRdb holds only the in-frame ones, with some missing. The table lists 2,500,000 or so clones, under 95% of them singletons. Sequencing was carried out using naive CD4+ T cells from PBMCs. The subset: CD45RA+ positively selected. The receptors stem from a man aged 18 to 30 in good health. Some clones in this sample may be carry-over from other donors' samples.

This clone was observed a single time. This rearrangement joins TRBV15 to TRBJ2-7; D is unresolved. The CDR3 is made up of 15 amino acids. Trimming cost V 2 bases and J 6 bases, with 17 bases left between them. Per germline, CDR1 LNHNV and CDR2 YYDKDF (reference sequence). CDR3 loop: CATSRTQVPQVEQYF. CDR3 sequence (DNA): TGTGCCACCAGCAGAACTCAGGTCCCCCAGGTCGAGCAGTACTTC. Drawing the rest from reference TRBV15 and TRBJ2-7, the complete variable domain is DAMVIQNPRYQVTQFGKPVTLSCSQTLNHNVMYWYQQKSSQAPKLLFHYYDKDFNNEADTPDNFQSRRPNTSFCFLDIRSPGLGDTAMYLCATSRTQVPQVEQYFGPGTRLTVT.

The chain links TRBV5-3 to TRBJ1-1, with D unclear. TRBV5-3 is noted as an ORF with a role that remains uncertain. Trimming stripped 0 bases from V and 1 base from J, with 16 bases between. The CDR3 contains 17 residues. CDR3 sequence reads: CARSLVSYLTANTEAFF. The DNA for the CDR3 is TGTGCCAGAAGCTTGGTAAGCTATCTGACCGCGAACACTGAAGCTTTCTTT.

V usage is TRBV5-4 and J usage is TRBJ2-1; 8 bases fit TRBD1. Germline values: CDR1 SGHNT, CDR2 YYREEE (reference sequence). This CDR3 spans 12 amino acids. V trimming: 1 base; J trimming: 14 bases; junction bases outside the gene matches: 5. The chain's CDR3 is CASSLLPGGEFF. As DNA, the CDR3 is TGTGCCAGCAGCTTGTTACCAGGGGGCGAGTTCTTC.

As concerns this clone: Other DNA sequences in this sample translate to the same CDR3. The CDR3 spells CASSLGQGSDTQYF. The CDR3 nucleotides are TGCGCCAGCAGCTTGGGACAGGGCTCAGATACGCAGTATTTT. The chain combines TRBV5-1 with TRBJ2-3; 7 positions agree with TRBD1. The CDR3 extends over 14 amino acids. The trim removed 0 bases at V and 4 bases at J, leaving 2 bases unmatched. The germline CDR1 and CDR2 sequences are SGHRS and YFSETQ.

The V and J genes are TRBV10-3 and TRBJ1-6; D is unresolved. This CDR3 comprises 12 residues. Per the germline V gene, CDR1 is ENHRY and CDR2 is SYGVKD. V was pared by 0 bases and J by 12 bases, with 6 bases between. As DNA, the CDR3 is TGTGCCATCAGTGAGTCGGGCAGACCCCTCCACTTT. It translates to CAISESGRPLHF.

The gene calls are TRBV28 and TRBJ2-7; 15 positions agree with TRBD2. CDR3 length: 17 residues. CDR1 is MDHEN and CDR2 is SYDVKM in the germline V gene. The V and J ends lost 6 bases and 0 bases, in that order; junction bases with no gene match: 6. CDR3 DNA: TGTGCCAGCAGGGGGACTAGCGGGAGGACCCTCTCCTACGAGCAGTACTTC. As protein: CASRGTSGRTLSYEQYF.

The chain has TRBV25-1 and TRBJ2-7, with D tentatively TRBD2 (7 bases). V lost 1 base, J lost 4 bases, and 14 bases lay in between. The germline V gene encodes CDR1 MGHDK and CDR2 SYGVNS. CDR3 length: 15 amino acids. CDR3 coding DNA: TGTGCCAGCAGTGAATTTGGGGGGGCCGGGTACGAGCAGTACTTC. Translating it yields CASSEFGGAGYEQYF.

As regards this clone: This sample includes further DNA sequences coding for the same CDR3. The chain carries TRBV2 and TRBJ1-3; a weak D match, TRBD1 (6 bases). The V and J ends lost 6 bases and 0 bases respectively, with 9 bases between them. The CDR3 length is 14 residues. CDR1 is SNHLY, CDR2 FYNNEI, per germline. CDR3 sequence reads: CASRRTASGNTIYF. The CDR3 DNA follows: TGTGCCAGCAGAAGGACAGCCTCTGGAAACACCATATATTTT. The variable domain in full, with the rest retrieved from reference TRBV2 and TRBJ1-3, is EPEVTQTPSHQVTQMGQEVILRCVPISNHLYFYWYRQILGQKVEFLVSFYNNEISEKSEIFDDQFSVERPDGSNFTLKIRSTKLEDSAMYFCASRRTASGNTIYFGEGSWLTVV.

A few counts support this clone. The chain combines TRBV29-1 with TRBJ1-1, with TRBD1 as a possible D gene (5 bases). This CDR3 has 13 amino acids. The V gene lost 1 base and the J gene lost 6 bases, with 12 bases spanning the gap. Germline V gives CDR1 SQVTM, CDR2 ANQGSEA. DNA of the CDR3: TGCAGCGTTGAAGGGTGGGGAGGGGCTGAAGCTTTCTTT. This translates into CSVEGWGGAEAFF.

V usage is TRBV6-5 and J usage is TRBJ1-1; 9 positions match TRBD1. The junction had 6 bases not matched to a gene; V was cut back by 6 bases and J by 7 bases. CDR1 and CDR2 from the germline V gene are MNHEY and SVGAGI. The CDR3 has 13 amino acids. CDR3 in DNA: TGTGCCAGCAGGCGGACAGGGGATATTGAAGCTTTCTTT. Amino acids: CASRRTGDIEAFF.

CDR3 loop: CASSLGSDTYEQYF. The CDR3 DNA sequence: TGCGCCAGCAGCTTGGGTAGCGATACCTACGAGCAGTACTTC. V is TRBV5-1 and J is TRBJ2-7; tentative D call: TRBD2 (5 bases). This CDR3 is 14 amino acids long. V was trimmed by 0 bases and J by 2 bases, leaving 9 bases between them. CDR1 and CDR2 (germline): SGHRS, YFSETQ. The full variable domain, completed using reference TRBV5-1 and TRBJ2-7, is KAGVTQTPRYLIKTRGQQVTLSCSPISGHRSVSWYQQTPGQGLQFLFEYFSETQRNKGNFPGRFSGRQFSNSRSEMNVSTLELGDSALYLCASSLGSDTYEQYFGPGTRLTVT.

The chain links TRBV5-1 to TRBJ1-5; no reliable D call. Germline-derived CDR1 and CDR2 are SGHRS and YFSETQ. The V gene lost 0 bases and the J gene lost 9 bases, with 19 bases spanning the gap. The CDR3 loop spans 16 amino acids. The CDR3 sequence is CASSLGFSGKNWPQHF. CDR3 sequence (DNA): TGCGCCAGCAGCTTGGGGTTCTCCGGGAAGAATTGGCCCCAGCATTTT.

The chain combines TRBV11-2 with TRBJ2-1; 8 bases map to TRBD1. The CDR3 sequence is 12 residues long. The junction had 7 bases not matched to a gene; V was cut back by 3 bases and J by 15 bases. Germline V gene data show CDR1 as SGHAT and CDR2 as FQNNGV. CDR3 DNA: TGTGCCAGCAGCTTTTTTGGACAGGGCCTGTTCTTC. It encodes CASSFFGQGLFF.

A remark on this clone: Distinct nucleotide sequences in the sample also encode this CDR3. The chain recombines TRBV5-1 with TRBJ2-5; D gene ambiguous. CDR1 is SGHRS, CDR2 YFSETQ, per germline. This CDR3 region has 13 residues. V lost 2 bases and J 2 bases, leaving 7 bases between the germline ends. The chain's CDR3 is CASSLESQETQYF. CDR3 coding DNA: TGCGCCAGCAGCTTAGAGTCTCAAGAGACCCAGTACTTC. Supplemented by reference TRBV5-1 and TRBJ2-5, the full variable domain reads KAGVTQTPRYLIKTRGQQVTLSCSPISGHRSVSWYQQTPGQGLQFLFEYFSETQRNKGNFPGRFSGRQFSNSRSEMNVSTLELGDSALYLCASSLESQETQYFGPGTRLLVL.

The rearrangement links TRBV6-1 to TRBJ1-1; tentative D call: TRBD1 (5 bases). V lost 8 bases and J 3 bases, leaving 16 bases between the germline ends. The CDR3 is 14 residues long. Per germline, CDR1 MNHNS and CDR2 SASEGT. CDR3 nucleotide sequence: TGTGCCAGCGGAAGAGGGACGGGGTACACTGAAGCTTTCTTT. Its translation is CASGRGTGYTEAFF.

CDR3: CASSVTLSYEQYF. CDR3 nucleotide sequence: TGTGCCAGCAGTGTGACCTTATCCTACGAGCAGTACTTC. The rearrangement uses TRBV6-1 and TRBJ2-7; D uncertain. The CDR3 is made up of 13 amino acids. Germline V gene sequence: CDR1 MNHNS, CDR2 SASEGT. Between the trimmed V and J ends, which lost 4 bases and 1 base, there was a span of 8 bases.

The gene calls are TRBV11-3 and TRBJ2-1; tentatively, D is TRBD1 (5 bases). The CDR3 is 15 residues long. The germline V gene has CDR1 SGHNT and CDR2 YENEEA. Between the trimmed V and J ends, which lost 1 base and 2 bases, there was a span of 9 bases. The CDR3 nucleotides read TGTGCCAGCAGCTTAGGGCGGACAACCTACAATGAGCAGTTCTTC. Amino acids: CASSLGRTTYNEQFF.